This entry lists 17 T cell receptor beta chains sequenced from one sample in a study of CD4+ T cells in melanoma. TCRdb's table, derived via immunoSEQ multiplex PCR, lists solely in-frame clones and lacks some. The sample consists of around 15,000 clones, roughly 60% of them appearing once. The material sequenced was cells from a culture (not recorded whether cultured in vitro). All receptors derive from a human donor with melanoma.

The rearrangement joins TRBV6-1 to TRBJ2-1; TRBD1 agrees at 9 bases. CDR1 and CDR2 (germline): MNHNS, SASEGT. The J segment lost 8 bases and the V segment lost 2 bases, leaving 4 bases of the junction unmatched. This CDR3 has 14 residues. CDR3 in amino acids: CASSERRTGDEQFF. The CDR3 nucleotides are TGTGCCAGCAGTGAAAGGAGGACAGGGGATGAGCAGTTCTTC.

The rearrangement links TRBV27 to TRBJ1-1; maybe TRBD1 (6 bases). The V and J ends lost 3 bases and 1 base respectively, with 12 bases between them. This CDR3 has 15 amino acids. Germline values: CDR1 MNHEY, CDR2 SMNVEV (reference sequence). The CDR3 is CASSLEAGQNTEAFF. DNA of the CDR3: TGTGCCAGCAGTTTGGAGGCGGGACAGAACACTGAAGCTTTCTTT.

By frequency in the sample, this clone is medium-sized (0.01 to 0.1%). The V gene is TRBV27, the J gene TRBJ2-5; D not resolved. The V and J ends lost 4 bases and 5 bases respectively, with 14 bases between them. Per the germline V gene, CDR1 is MNHEY and CDR2 is SMNVEV (reference sequence). There are 14 residues in the CDR3. CDR3 protein: CASSSQRFRETQYF. The CDR3 DNA follows: TGTGCCAGCAGTTCACAGAGGTTTCGGGAGACCCAGTACTTC.

The rearrangement links TRBV10-1 to TRBJ1-1; no clear D gene. This CDR3 region has 11 residues. Trimming removed 6 bases at V and 2 bases at J, with 4 bases between. Per germline, CDR1 WNHNN and CDR2 SYGVQD (reference sequence). The CDR3 loop reads CASSSNTEAFF. CDR3 coding DNA: TGCGCCAGCAGCTCTAACACTGAAGCTTTCTTT.

The chain combines TRBV28 with TRBJ1-2; tentatively, D is TRBD1 (5 bases). V lost 8 bases to trimming and J lost 8 bases, with 12 bases between them. The CDR3 length is 11 residues. The germline V gene has CDR1 MDHEN and CDR2 SYDVKM. The DNA for the CDR3 is TGTGCCAGCGGGACGGCCCGGGGCTACACCTTC. It translates to CASGTARGYTF.

Only a few counts were recorded for this clone. The chain employs TRBV5-5 and TRBJ1-1, with a possible D match to TRBD1 (5 bases). CDR1 SGHKS and CDR2 YYEKEE come from the germline V gene (reference sequence). V was pared by 7 bases and J by 7 bases, with 17 bases between. The CDR3 length is 13 residues. CDR3 bases: TGTGCCAGCGGCCAGAACAGGTGGGATGAAGCTTTCTTT. Protein sequence: CASGQNRWDEAFF.

This clone showed up just a few times. The chain links TRBV9 to TRBJ1-6; the match to TRBD1 covers 10 bases. Germline CDR1 reads SGDLS; CDR2 reads YYNGEE. J lost 8 bases, V lost 1 base, and 3 bases had no gene match. The length of the CDR3 is 15 residues. The CDR3: CASSVSGTGDSPLHF. The CDR3 DNA reads as TGTGCCAGCAGCGTATCCGGGACAGGGGATTCACCCCTCCACTTT.

This sequence joins TRBV18 and TRBJ2-7, with D perhaps given as TRBD1 or TRBD2 (6 bases each). The CDR3 has 16 amino acids. Germline CDR1 KGHSH, CDR2 LQKENI. V lost 3 bases and J lost 4, with 19 bases in between. CDR3 amino acids: CASSPRGGFGMYEQYF. The CDR3 DNA is TGTGCCAGCTCACCCCGAGGGGGGTTCGGAATGTACGAGCAGTACTTC.

This rearrangement joins TRBV6-5 to TRBJ2-1; 10 bases are a match to TRBD2. This CDR3 spans 15 amino acids. After removal of 6 bases from V and 6 bases from J, the junction contained 8 bases not matched to a gene. The germline gives CDR1 MNHEY, CDR2 SVGAGI. CDR3 loop: CASRRAGGPGNEQFF. The CDR3 coding sequence is TGTGCCAGCAGACGAGCGGGGGGGCCTGGCAATGAGCAGTTCTTC.

This chain joins TRBV6-5 and TRBJ1-1; no definite D call. The CDR3 contains 14 residues. Germline CDR1 reads MNHEY; CDR2 reads SVGAGI. The ends were cut back, 6 bases at V and 1 base at J, with 12 bases in the middle. The CDR3: CASRNRGENTEAFF. The CDR3 DNA sequence: TGTGCCAGCAGGAATCGTGGGGAGAACACTGAAGCTTTCTTT.

This chain uses TRBV4-2 with TRBJ2-3; unclear D gene. Trimming pared 4 bases from V and 4 bases from J, leaving 9 bases between. There are 13 residues in the CDR3. The germline V gene has CDR1 LGHNA and CDR2 YNFKEQ. The CDR3 protein is CASSRTSPDTQYF. The CDR3 DNA reads as TGTGCCAGCAGCCGCACTTCACCAGATACGCAGTATTTT.

The CDR3 nucleotides read TGTGCCAGCAGCCCGGGACTAGCGGGGATTACCGGGGAGCTGTTTTTT. Amino acids: CASSPGLAGITGELFF. This chain joins TRBV5-8 and TRBJ2-2, with 13 bases that match TRBD2. Trimming cost V 4 bases and J 5 bases; bases outside gene matches: 5. The CDR3 runs to 16 residues. The germline V gene encodes CDR1 SGHTS and CDR2 YDEGEE.

This chain links TRBV5-4 with TRBJ1-3; 9 positions match TRBD1. J lost 4 bases, V lost 5 bases, and 10 bases had no gene match. The CDR3 length is 16 residues. CDR1 and CDR2 from the germline V gene are SGHNT and YYREEE (reference sequence). The CDR3 is CASSSRTGATGNTIYF. The CDR3 bases are TGTGCCAGCAGTTCGCGGACAGGGGCTACGGGAAACACCATATATTTT.

CDR3 residues: CASSSGRQYEQYF. The CDR3 nucleotides are TGTGCCAGCAGTTCAGGGCGTCAGTACGAGCAGTACTTC. The gene calls are TRBV13 and TRBJ2-7, with a weak D call TRBD1 (5 bases). V shed 6 bases and J shed 4 bases, with 13 bases lying between them. This CDR3 has 13 residues. Germline V lookup: CDR1 PRHDT, CDR2 FYEKMQ (reference sequence).

The V gene is TRBV6-1, the J gene TRBJ2-7, with D perhaps TRBD1 (5 bases). Trimming removed 7 bases from V and 9 bases from J, with 13 bases in between. The CDR3 is made up of 11 amino acids. The V gene's germline CDR1 is MNHNS and CDR2 SASEGT. In DNA, the CDR3 is TGTGCCAGCATGGCAGGGCCCCGGCAGTACTTC. It encodes CASMAGPRQYF.

This chain connects TRBV30 to TRBJ1-3; D ambiguous. This CDR3 is 13 amino acids long. Trimming removed 4 bases at V and 7 bases at J, with 14 bases between. The germline gives CDR1 GTSNPN, CDR2 SVGIG (reference sequence). CDR3 sequence (DNA): TGTGCCTGGACGAGCGGTTCGGCTAACACCATATATTTT. It encodes CAWTSGSANTIYF.

The rearrangement joins TRBV6-5 to TRBJ1-1, with 10 bases that match TRBD1. This CDR3 has 11 amino acids. J gave up 10 bases and V 8 bases, and 4 bases lay outside the gene matches. Germline CDR1 is MNHEY and CDR2 is SVGAGI. Here the CDR3 reads CASVRQGAAFF. The CDR3 nucleotides are TGTGCCAGCGTACGACAGGGGGCAGCTTTCTTT.